Presented here are 20 T cell receptor beta chains from one specimen sequenced in a study of intratumoral heterogeneity in liver cancer. The table came from immunoSEQ multiplex PCR; TCRdb's copy has only in-frame clones and leaves some out. The data hold approximately 6,700 clones, with about 55% observed a single time. Multiple geographically separated regions of the hepatocellular carcinoma nodule were sampled separately. The sequencing here drew on tumor tissue, taken before any cancer treatment. The source is a man between 65 and 85 years old with hepatocellular carcinoma.

Comment on this clone: This may arise from a read error, as a much more abundant clone is one base away. Other DNA sequences of this sample code for an identical CDR3. The chain links TRBV20-1 to TRBJ1-4; D remains unclear. Germline CDR1 and CDR2: DFQATT and SNEGSKA (reference sequence). CDR3 length: 13 residues. Trimming shortened V by 6 bases and J by 5 bases, and 13 bases separated the two germline ends. The CDR3 sequence is CSASDRRNEKLFF. The CDR3 DNA reads TGCAGTGCCAGTGACCGGCGAAATGAAAAACTGTTTTTT.

This chain uses TRBV3-1 (or the pseudogene TRBV3-2) with TRBJ1-6, with 9 bases aligning to TRBD1. From germline, CDR1 is LGHDT and CDR2 YNNKEL (reference sequence). The length of the CDR3 is 14 residues. The V gene end was trimmed by 4 bases and the J gene end by 10 bases; junction bases not matched to a gene: 5. The CDR3 DNA reads as TGTGCCAGCAGCCGAACAGGGGGCGGGTCACCCCTCCACTTT. The encoded protein is CASSRTGGGSPLHF.

The chain joins TRBV18 to TRBJ2-1; TRBD1 matches 7 bases. The CDR3 is 15 residues long. Unmatched junction bases numbered 5, after V lost 2 bases and J lost 4 bases. The germline gives CDR1 KGHSH, CDR2 LQKENI. The CDR3 sequence: CASSPTGQHYNEQFF. The CDR3 nucleotides are TGTGCCAGCTCACCAACGGGACAGCATTACAATGAGCAGTTCTTC.

V gene TRBV4-1 combines with J gene TRBJ2-1; D gene unclear. Trimming pared 1 base from V and 0 bases from J, leaving 7 bases between. Germline V gene sequence: CDR1 MGHRA, CDR2 YSYEKL. The CDR3 has 15 amino acids. The chain's CDR3 is CASSQAPSSYNEQFF. CDR3 nucleotides: TGCGCCAGCAGCCAAGCACCCAGCTCCTACAATGAGCAGTTCTTC.

About this clone itself: A read error may produce the germline difference seen at one junction end. The chain couples TRBV2 to TRBJ1-4, with TRBD1 identical over 8 bases. Germline loops: CDR1 SNHLY, CDR2 FYNNEI. This CDR3 region has 12 residues. The CDR3 bases are TGTGCCAGCAGTCTGGACAATCCGGGACAGGATTTT. Its protein product is CASSLDNPGQDF. The full variable domain, rest sourced from reference TRBV2 and TRBJ1-4, is EPEVTQTPSHQVTQMGQEVILRCVPISNHLYFYWYRQILGQKVEFLVSFYNNEISEKSEIFDDQFSVERPDGSNFTLKIRSTKLEDSAMYFCASSLDNPGQDFGSGTQLSVL.

The chain employs TRBV27 and TRBJ1-2; the D gene is possibly TRBD1 (5 bases). V was pared by 4 bases and J by 0 bases, with 18 bases between. Germline CDR1 MNHEY, CDR2 SMNVEV (reference sequence). CDR3 length: 17 amino acids. In nucleotides, the CDR3 is TGTGCCAGCAGTTCGGCGGGGGGGGAGCGCACTAACTATGGCTACACCTTC. This encodes CASSSAGGERTNYGYTF.

The chain carries TRBV18 and TRBJ2-2, with TRBD1 matching 7 bases. Germline V CDR1 and CDR2: KGHSH, LQKENI. The CDR3 sequence is 16 residues long. V shed 5 bases, J shed 1 base, and the junction held 7 bases outside the gene matches. CDR3 coding DNA: TGTGCCAGCTCAGATCCGGGACAGAAGAACACCGGGGAGCTGTTTTTT. Translation gives CASSDPGQKNTGELFF.

The V call is TRBV5-1, the J call TRBJ1-1, with a weak D call TRBD1 (5 bases). Germline V gives CDR1 SGHRS, CDR2 YFSETQ. The germline V and J ends were trimmed by 7 bases and 2 bases, with 12 bases remaining between them. The CDR3 is 13 residues long. CDR3 coding DNA: TGCGCCAGCTCCAGGGCCTTAAACACTGAAGCTTTCTTT. Translated, it gives CASSRALNTEAFF.

This clone was detected only a few times. The J gene is TRBJ1-1, the V gene TRBV20-1, with D perhaps TRBD1 (5 bases). CDR3 length equals 14 residues. Trimming took off 3 bases at V and 1 base at J, with 12 bases between the two ends. Germline lookup yields CDR1 DFQATT and CDR2 SNEGSKA (reference sequence). CDR3 residues: CSASVRAKNTEAFF. The CDR3 DNA is TGCAGTGCTAGTGTCAGGGCGAAGAACACTGAAGCTTTCTTT.

V and J are TRBV4-2 and TRBJ1-5; D is unresolved. The CDR3 totals 15 residues. The germline V gene has CDR1 LGHNA and CDR2 YNFKEQ. Between the trimmed V and J ends, which lost 0 bases and 3 bases, there was a span of 9 bases. This CDR3 is CASSQDSQVNQPQHF. The DNA for the CDR3 is TGTGCCAGCAGCCAAGATTCCCAGGTCAATCAGCCCCAGCATTTT.

Within the sample, this clone is medium-sized. V is TRBV5-1 and J is TRBJ1-1; a possible D gene is TRBD1 (5 bases). This CDR3 has 15 amino acids. Trimming pared 3 bases from V and 3 bases from J, leaving 15 bases between. Germline values: CDR1 SGHRS, CDR2 YFSETQ. For the CDR3, the DNA is TGCGCCAGCAGCTCCCTTCGGGGCCCGGACACTGAAGCTTTCTTT. Residues: CASSSLRGPDTEAFF.

Turning to this clone: This same CDR3 is encoded by further DNA sequences in the sample. The chain joins TRBV14 to TRBJ2-5, with a possible D match to TRBD1 (6 bases). Between the trimmed V and J ends, which lost 1 base and 5 bases, there was a span of 11 bases. The germline V gene has CDR1 SGHDN and CDR2 FVKESK. The length of the CDR3 is 14 residues. Here the CDR3 DNA reads TGTGCCAGCAGCCAAGGCCGGGACACTGAGACCCAGTACTTC. Translation: CASSQGRDTETQYF.

Only a few counts were recorded for this clone. V gene TRBV11-3 combines with J gene TRBJ1-1; unclear D gene. Germline CDR1 and CDR2: SGHNT and YENEEA. Trimming left V 4 bases short and J 3 bases short, with 9 bases between. CDR3 length: 13 residues. The CDR3 nucleotides are TGTGCCAGCAGCTCCTCGATGTACACTGAAGCTTTCTTT. Translation: CASSSSMYTEAFF. The full variable domain, rest sourced from reference TRBV11-3 and TRBJ1-1, is EAGVVQSPRYKIIEKKQPVAFWCNPISGHNTLYWYLQNLGQGPELLIRYENEEAVDDSQLPKDRFSAERLKGVDSTLKIQPAELGDSAVYLCASSSSMYTEAFFGQGTRLTVV.

This clone was detected once. This chain uses TRBV27 with TRBJ1-2, with D perhaps TRBD1 (6 bases). Germline V gene sequence: CDR1 MNHEY, CDR2 SMNVEV (reference sequence). The CDR3 length is 15 residues. V was cut by 5 bases and J by 2 bases, with 15 bases left in between. The CDR3 DNA reads TGTGCCAGCAGTCCCGGGGGCTATTTAAACTATGGCTACACCTTC. Amino acid sequence: CASSPGGYLNYGYTF.

This clone has a count of ten or more. The gene calls are TRBV7-2 and TRBJ2-3, with D possibly TRBD2 on 5 matching bases. The CDR3 loop spans 15 amino acids. CDR1 and CDR2 (germline): SGHTA, FQGNSA. V lost 1 base, J lost 1 base, and 9 bases lay in between. The CDR3 DNA follows: TGTGCCAGCAGCTTAGTTAGCGCCCGCACAGATACGCAGTATTTT. It yields the protein CASSLVSARTDTQYF. The full variable domain, completed using reference TRBV7-2 and TRBJ2-3, is GAGVSQSPSNKVTEKGKDVELRCDPISGHTALYWYRQSLGQGLEFLIYFQGNSAPDKSGLPSDRFSAERTGGSVSTLTIQRTQQEDSAVYLCASSLVSARTDTQYFGPGTRLTVL.

V usage is TRBV18 and J usage is TRBJ2-1; D remains unclear. The germline V gene has CDR1 KGHSH and CDR2 LQKENI. The CDR3 loop spans 16 amino acids. V was trimmed by 1 base and J by 4 bases, leaving 14 bases between them. DNA for the CDR3: TGTGCCAGCTCACCACTGGAAGGGAACCGATACAATGAGCAGTTCTTC. Its translation is CASSPLEGNRYNEQFF.

This chain links TRBV2 with TRBJ2-1; TRBD2 matches at 14 bases. In germline, CDR1 is SNHLY, CDR2 FYNNEI. The CDR3 runs to 16 residues. Unmatched junction bases numbered 8, after V lost 6 bases and J lost 7 bases. CDR3 protein: CASRLMTSGGGNEQFF. In DNA form, the CDR3 reads TGTGCCAGCAGACTTATGACTAGCGGGGGGGGTAATGAGCAGTTCTTC.

By proportion, this clone is medium-sized. The chain employs TRBV14 and TRBJ2-5; the D gene is possibly TRBD2 (6 bases). The CDR3 spans 15 residues. The V end was cut by 4 bases, the J end by 1 base, with 13 bases between. Germline CDR1 SGHDN, CDR2 FVKESK. The CDR3 coding sequence is TGTGCCAGCAGCCCGTTCACGGGACTCCAAGAGACCCAGTACTTC. Translating it yields CASSPFTGLQETQYF.

The rearrangement links TRBV30 to TRBJ1-1, with TRBD1 identical over 7 bases. Germline CDR1 and CDR2: GTSNPN and SVGIG (reference sequence). The CDR3 has 10 residues. V dropped 7 bases and J dropped 11; count of bases not matched to a gene: 7. In DNA form, the CDR3 reads TGTGCCTACGACAGGGCGGCGGCTTTCTTT. Translated, it gives CAYDRAAAFF.

By share of the sample, this clone is large (0.1 to 1%). The J gene is TRBJ2-7, the V gene TRBV7-9; D remains unclear. The V end lost 1 base, the J end lost 4 bases, and 14 bases lay between the germline ends. Germline-derived CDR1 and CDR2 are SEHNR and FQNEAQ (reference sequence). This CDR3 has 15 residues. Here the CDR3 reads CASSLGWDPSYEQYF. Written as DNA, the CDR3 is TGTGCCAGCAGCTTAGGCTGGGATCCCTCTTACGAGCAGTACTTC.